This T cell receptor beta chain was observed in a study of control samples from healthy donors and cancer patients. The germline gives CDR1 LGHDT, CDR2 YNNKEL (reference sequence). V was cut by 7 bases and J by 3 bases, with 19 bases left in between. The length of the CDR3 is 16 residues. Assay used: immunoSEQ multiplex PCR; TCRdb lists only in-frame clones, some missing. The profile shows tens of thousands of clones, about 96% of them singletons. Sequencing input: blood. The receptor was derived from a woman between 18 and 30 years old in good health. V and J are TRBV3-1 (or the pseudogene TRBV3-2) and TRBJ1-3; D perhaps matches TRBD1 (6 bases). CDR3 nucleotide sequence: TGTGCCAGCACCCCAGGGGCAGGTATTGGTGGAAACACCATATATTTT. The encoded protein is CASTPGAGIGGNTIYF.